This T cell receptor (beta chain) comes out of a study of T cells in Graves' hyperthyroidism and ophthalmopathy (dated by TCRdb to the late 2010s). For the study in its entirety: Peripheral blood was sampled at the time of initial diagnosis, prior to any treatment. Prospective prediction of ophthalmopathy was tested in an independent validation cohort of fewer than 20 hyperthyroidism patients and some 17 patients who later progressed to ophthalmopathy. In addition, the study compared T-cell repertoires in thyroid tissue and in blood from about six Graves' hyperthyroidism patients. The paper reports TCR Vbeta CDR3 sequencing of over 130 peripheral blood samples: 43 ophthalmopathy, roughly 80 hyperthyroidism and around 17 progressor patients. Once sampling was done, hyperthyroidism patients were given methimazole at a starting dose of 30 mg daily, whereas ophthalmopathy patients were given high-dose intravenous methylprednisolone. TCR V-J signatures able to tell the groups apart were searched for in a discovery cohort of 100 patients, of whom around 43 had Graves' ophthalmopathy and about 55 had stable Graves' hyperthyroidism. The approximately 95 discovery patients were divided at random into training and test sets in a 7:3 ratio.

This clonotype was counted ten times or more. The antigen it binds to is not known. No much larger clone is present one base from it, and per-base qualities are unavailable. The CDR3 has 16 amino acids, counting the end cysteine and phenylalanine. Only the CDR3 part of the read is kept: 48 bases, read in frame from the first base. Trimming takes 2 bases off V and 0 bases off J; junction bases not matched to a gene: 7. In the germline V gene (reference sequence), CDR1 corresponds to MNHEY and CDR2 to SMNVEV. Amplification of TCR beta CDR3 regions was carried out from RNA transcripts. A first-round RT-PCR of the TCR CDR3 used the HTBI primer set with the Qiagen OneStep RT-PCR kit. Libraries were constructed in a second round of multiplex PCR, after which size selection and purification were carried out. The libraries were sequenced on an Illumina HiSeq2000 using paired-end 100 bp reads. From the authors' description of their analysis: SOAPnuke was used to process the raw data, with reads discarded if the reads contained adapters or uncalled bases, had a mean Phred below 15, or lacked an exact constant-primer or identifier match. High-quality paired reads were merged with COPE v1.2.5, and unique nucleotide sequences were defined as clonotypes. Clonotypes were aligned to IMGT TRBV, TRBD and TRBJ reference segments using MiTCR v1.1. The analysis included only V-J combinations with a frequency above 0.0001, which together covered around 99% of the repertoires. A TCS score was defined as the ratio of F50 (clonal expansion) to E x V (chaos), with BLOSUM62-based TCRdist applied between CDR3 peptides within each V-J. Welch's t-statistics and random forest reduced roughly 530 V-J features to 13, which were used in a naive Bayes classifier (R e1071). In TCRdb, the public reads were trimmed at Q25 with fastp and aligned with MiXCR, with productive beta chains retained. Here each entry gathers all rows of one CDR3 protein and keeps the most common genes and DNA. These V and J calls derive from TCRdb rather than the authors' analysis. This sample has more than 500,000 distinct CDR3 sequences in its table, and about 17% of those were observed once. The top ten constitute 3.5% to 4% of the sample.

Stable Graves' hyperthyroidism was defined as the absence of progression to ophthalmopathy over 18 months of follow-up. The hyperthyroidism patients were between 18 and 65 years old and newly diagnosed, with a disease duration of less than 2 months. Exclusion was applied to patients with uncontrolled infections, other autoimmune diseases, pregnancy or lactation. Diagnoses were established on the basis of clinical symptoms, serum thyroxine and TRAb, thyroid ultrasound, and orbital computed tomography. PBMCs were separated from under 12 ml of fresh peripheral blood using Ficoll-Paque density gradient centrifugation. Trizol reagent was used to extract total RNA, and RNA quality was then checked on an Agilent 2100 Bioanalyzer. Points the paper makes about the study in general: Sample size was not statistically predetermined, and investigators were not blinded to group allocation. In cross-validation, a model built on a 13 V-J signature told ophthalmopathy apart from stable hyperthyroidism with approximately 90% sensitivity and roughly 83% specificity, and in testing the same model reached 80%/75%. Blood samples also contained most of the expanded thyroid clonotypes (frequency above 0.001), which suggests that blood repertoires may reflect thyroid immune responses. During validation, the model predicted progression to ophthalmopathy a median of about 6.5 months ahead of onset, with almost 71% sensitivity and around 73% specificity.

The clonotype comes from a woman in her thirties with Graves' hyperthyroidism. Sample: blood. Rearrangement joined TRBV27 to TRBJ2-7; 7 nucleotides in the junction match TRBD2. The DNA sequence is TGTGCCAGCAGTTTAAAGGGACTAACGTTCTCCTACGAGCAGTACTTC. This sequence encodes CASSLKGLTFSYEQYF.